The following is a TCR beta chain sequence with its context. The antigen it recognizes is unknown. No base-level quality is on record; no much larger clone is a single base apart. The immunoSEQ Assay, a bias-controlled multiplex PCR, was used to amplify TCRbeta CDR3 regions from genomic DNA. Regarding the original processing steps: The number of nucleated cells in each sample was estimated by amplification of reference gene primers within the assay. Sequence reads were collapsed and filtered to measure the absolute abundance of every unique TCRbeta CDR3 rearrangement. For each sample, productive Simpson clonality was calculated as the square root of Simpson's diversity index across productive rearrangements. TCRdb retrieved this table from immuneACCESS and kept in-frame rearrangements only. Not all clones are present; in checked studies, unresolved V genes account for under half, and no reason is known for the remainder. That table supplies the V and J calls and clone size; D and trimming were determined from the DNA. In this sample the table shows some 150,000 clones, 80% to 90% of which occur a single time. The ten largest clones take up about 16% of the sample.

The sample belongs to a study of blood T cell repertoires in COVID-19 (dated by TCRdb to 2020 to 2022). Concerning the study at large: Samples covering the acute and convalescent phases of COVID-19 were provided by collaborators in the United States, Italy and Spain. The material from the prospective study consisted of cDNA or gDNA derived from T cells, B-cell-depleted T cells, or PBMCs. Deeply sampled blood TCRbeta repertoires from subjects exposed to, actively infected with, or recovered from COVID-19 were included in the dataset. The repertoires were released in a freely available public database intended as a resource for research on the immune response to SARS-CoV-2. Samples were obtained from the ongoing ImmuneRACE study (first 160 participants) and from over a thousand subjects provided by 6 global collaborators. A de-identified subject ID, COVID-19 status, age in years and sex were almost always included in the sample metadata. Where available, HLA class I and class II types were obtained from metadata supplied by the sample provider rather than from assay-based typing. General conclusions and limits of the study: Clinical and demographic metadata were provided uncurated, with the amount varying by source and participant.

As encoded in the germline V gene, CDR1 is KGHDR while CDR2 is SFDVKD. CDR3 length: 15 amino acids, cysteine to phenylalanine. The only DNA kept is the CDR3, 45 bases in frame from the first base. V lost 1 base and J lost 6 bases; the stretch between them is 15 bases long. Participants in the prospective study were enrolled through a virtual design, were aged 18 to 89 years, and lived in under 25 United States geographic areas. To assign participants to cohorts, the prospective study relied on clinical history that participants themselves reported in a screening survey and a study questionnaire. ImmuneRACE Cohort 3 recovered participants were defined by two consecutive negative NP/OP PCR tests, healthcare professional clearance, or symptom resolution. In the prospective study, whole blood, serum and a nasopharyngeal or oropharyngeal swab were collected from each participant by mobile phlebotomists. Prospective study participants could optionally give additional blood draws and questionnaires over a roughly two-month period. Blood samples from the prospective study were shipped frozen or at room temperature prior to DNA extraction.

This sequence uses TRBV24-1 and TRBJ2-7; a tentative D match to TRBD2 spans 5 bases. The clonotype was recovered from a man in his fifties or sixties who had recovered from COVID-19. The specimen was PBMCs or T cells enriched from blood (not recorded which). The CDR3 here reads CATSDLDAGPGEQYF. The DNA sequence reads TGTGCCACCAGTGATTTAGACGCGGGCCCCGGCGAGCAGTACTTC.